The 12 T cell receptor beta chains below were found in one sample sequenced in a study of shared clonotypes between healthy human individuals. Sequencing used immunoSEQ multiplex PCR; TCRdb keeps in-frame clones, though not all of them. Among millions of clones, around nine tenths were seen once, and the ten largest hold roughly 0.13%. Sequencing was performed on naive CD4+ T cells sorted from blood. The subset here: CD45RA+ positively selected. These receptor sequences come from a man younger than 35 in good health.

The chain recombines TRBV7-2 with TRBJ1-2; 9 bases are a match to TRBD1. Unmatched junction bases numbered 13, after V lost 4 bases and J lost 7 bases. The CDR3 has 16 residues. Germline loops: CDR1 SGHTA, CDR2 FQGNSA. CDR3 amino acids: CASSSDRGKSRGGYTF. The CDR3, as DNA: TGTGCCAGCAGCTCGGACAGGGGAAAATCTAGAGGTGGCTACACCTTC.

Concerning this clone itself: Distinct nucleotide sequences in the sample also encode this CDR3. The chain recombines TRBV28 with TRBJ1-5, with D unresolved. CDR1 is MDHEN, CDR2 SYDVKM, per germline. The CDR3 has 14 residues. V gave up 6 bases and J gave up 0 bases, with 9 bases separating them. The CDR3 bases are TGTGCCAGCAGACGGGGAGGTAGCAATCAGCCCCAGCATTTT. This translates into CASRRGGSNQPQHF.

A word on this clone: Other DNA sequences in the sample encode the same CDR3. The J gene is TRBJ1-2, the V gene TRBV28; tentative D call: TRBD1 (6 bases). The CDR3 has 13 residues. V lost 6 bases and J lost 4, with 12 bases in between. Germline lookup yields CDR1 MDHEN and CDR2 SYDVKM. CDR3 protein: CASRQGLGYGYTF. CDR3 in DNA: TGTGCCAGCAGACAGGGATTAGGCTATGGCTACACCTTC.

The J gene is TRBJ1-2, the V gene TRBV30; D unresolved. CDR1 is GTSNPN, CDR2 SVGIG, per germline (reference sequence). There are 14 residues in the CDR3. V was shortened by 2 bases and J by 8 bases, with 18 bases between the two germline ends. CDR3 nucleotides: TGTGCCTGGAGTTCTACGGTTGTAACCCCGGGCTACACCTTC. This codes for CAWSSTVVTPGYTF.

This rearrangement joins TRBV27 to TRBJ1-2; 7 nucleotides match TRBD1. The CDR3 sequence is 14 residues long. V trimming: 4 bases; J trimming: 4 bases; junction bases outside the gene matches: 6. Germline V gene lookup returns CDR1 MNHEY and CDR2 SMNVEV (reference sequence). The CDR3 spells CASSYVGTAYGYTF. In nucleotides, the CDR3 is TGTGCCAGCAGTTATGTAGGGACAGCCTATGGCTACACCTTC.

V is TRBV27 and J is TRBJ1-2, with D perhaps matching TRBD1 (5 bases). This CDR3 spans 16 amino acids. Germline values: CDR1 MNHEY, CDR2 SMNVEV (reference sequence). Trimming removed 6 bases from V and 8 bases from J, with 25 bases in between. The DNA of the CDR3 is TGTGCCAGCAGCCTCTCTCCACAGACAGTTATGAGCGGCTACACCTTC. Translating it yields CASSLSPQTVMSGYTF.

This chain uses TRBV29-1 with TRBJ2-5, with D unclear. The CDR3 sequence is 13 residues long. Germline CDR1 reads SQVTM; CDR2 reads ANQGSEA. Trimming took off 5 bases at V and 0 bases at J, with 10 bases between the two ends. The CDR3: CSVYIRYQETQYF. In DNA form, the CDR3 reads TGCAGCGTTTACATCCGGTACCAAGAGACCCAGTACTTC.

The chain recombines TRBV11-3 with TRBJ2-3; D call uncertain. The CDR3 loop spans 13 amino acids. In germline, CDR1 is SGHNT, CDR2 YENEEA. The V end lost 6 bases, the J end lost 2 bases, and 9 bases lay between the germline ends. In nucleotides, the CDR3 is TGTGCCAGCAGTCCCAACACCACAGATACGCAGTATTTT. Protein product: CASSPNTTDTQYF.

Details on this clone: Other DNA sequences from this sample encode an identical CDR3 as well. The genes are TRBV5-4 and TRBJ1-4, with a weak D call TRBD1 (6 bases). Germline V CDR1 and CDR2: SGHNT, YYREEE (reference sequence). The CDR3 has 14 residues. Trimming pared 4 bases from V and 6 bases from J, leaving 13 bases between. CDR3 in DNA: TGTGCCAGCAGCCCGAGGGGGGGAGATGAAAAACTGTTTTTT. It encodes CASSPRGGDEKLFF.

V is TRBV11-3 and J is TRBJ2-3; either TRBD1 or TRBD2 may fit D (5 bases each). Germline V lookup: CDR1 SGHNT, CDR2 YENEEA. V gave up 5 bases and J gave up 4 bases, with 10 bases separating them. This CDR3 has 13 amino acids. The chain's CDR3 is CASSGGRADTQYF. The CDR3 DNA follows: TGTGCCAGCAGCGGGGGACGAGCAGATACGCAGTATTTT.

The CDR3 coding sequence is TGCGCCAGCAGCTTGTGGGGACAGGGACTGGAGACCCAGTACTTC. Its translation is CASSLWGQGLETQYF. The chain combines TRBV5-1 with TRBJ2-5; TRBD1 matches at 9 bases. This CDR3 has 15 residues. The germline gives CDR1 SGHRS, CDR2 YFSETQ. Losses at the gene ends were 1 base for V and 5 bases for J; bases not matched to a gene: 6.

The rearrangement uses TRBV6-1 and TRBJ2-1; D gene uncertain. Between the trimmed V and J ends, which lost 11 bases and 9 bases, there was a span of 14 bases. The CDR3 is 11 amino acids. In germline, CDR1 is MNHNS, CDR2 SASEGT. The CDR3 reads CAGSWNTEQFF. CDR3 sequence (DNA): TGTGCCGGATCCTGGAATACTGAGCAGTTCTTC.